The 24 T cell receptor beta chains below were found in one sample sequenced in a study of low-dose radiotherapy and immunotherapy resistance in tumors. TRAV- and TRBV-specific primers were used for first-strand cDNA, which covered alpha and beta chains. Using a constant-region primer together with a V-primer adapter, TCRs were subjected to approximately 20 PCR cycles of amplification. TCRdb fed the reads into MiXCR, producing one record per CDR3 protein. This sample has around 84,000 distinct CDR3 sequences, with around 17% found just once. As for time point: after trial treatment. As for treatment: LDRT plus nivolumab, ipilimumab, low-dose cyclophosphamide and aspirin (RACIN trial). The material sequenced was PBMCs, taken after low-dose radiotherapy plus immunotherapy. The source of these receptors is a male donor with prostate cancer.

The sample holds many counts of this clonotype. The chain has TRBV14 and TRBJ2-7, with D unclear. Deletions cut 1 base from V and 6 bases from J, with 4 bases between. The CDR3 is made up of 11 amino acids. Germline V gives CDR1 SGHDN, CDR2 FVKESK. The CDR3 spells CASSQAVEQYF. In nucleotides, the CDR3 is TGTGCCAGCAGCCAAGCGGTCGAGCAGTACTTC.

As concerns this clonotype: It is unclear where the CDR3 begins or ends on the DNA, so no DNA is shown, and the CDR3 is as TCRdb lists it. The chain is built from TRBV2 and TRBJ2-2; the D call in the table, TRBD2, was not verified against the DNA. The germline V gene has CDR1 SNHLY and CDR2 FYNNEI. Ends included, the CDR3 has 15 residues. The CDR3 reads CASTREGTGELFFFF.

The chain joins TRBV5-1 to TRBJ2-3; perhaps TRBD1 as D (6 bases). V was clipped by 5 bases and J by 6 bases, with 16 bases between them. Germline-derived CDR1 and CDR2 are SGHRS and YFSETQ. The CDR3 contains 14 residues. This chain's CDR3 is CASRPGQTADTQYF. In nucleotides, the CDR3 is TGCGCCAGCAGGCCCGGACAGACCGCTGATACGCAGTATTTT.

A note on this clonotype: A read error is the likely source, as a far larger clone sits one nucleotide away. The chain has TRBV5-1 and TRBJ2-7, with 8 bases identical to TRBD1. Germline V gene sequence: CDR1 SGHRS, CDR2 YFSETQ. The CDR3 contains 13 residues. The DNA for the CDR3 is TGCACCAGCAGCCAACGACAGGGGATCGAGCAGTACTTC. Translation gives CTSSQRQGIEQYF.

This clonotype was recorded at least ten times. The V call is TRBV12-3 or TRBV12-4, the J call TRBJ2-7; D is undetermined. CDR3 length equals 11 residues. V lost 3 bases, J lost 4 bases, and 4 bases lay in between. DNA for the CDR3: TGTGCCAGCAGTTTTTGGTACGAGCAGTACTTC. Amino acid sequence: CASSFWYEQYF.

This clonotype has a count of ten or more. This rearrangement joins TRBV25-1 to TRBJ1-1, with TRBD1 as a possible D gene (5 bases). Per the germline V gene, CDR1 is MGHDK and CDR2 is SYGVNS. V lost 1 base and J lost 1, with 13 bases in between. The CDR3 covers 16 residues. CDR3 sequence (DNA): TGTGCCAGCAGTGAATCCCGGGGCTTAAGGAACACTGAAGCTTTCTTT. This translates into CASSESRGLRNTEAFF.

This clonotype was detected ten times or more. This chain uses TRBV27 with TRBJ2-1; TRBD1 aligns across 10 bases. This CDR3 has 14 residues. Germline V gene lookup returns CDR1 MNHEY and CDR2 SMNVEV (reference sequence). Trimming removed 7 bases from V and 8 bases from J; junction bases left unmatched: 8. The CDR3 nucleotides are TGTGCCAGCACCTCGGGACAGGGGCTTTATGAGCAGTTCTTC. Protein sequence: CASTSGQGLYEQFF.

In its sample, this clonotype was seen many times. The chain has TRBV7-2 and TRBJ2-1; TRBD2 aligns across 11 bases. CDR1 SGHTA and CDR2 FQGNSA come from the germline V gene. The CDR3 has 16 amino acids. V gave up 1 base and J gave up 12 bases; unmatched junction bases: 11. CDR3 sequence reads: CASSLVSGTSGARQFF. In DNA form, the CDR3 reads TGTGCCAGCAGCTTAGTCAGTGGGACTAGCGGAGCGCGGCAGTTCTTC.

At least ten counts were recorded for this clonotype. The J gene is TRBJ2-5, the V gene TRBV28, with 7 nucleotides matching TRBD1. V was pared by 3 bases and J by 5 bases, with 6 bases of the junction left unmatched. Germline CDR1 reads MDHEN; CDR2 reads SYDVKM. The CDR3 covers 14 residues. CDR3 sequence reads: CASSFEGASETQYF. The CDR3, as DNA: TGTGCCAGCAGTTTCGAGGGGGCAAGCGAGACCCAGTACTTC.

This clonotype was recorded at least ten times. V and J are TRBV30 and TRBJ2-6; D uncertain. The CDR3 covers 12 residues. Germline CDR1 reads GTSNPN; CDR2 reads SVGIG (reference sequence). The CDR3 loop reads CVVGSGANVLTF. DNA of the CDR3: TGTGTAGTTGGGTCTGGGGCCAACGTCCTGACTTTC.

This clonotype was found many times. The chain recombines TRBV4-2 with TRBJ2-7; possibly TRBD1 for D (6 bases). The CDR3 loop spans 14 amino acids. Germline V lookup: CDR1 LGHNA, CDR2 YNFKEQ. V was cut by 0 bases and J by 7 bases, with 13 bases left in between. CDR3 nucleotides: TGTGCCAGCAGCCAAGAGGGGGCTAAGGAGGAGCAGTACTTC. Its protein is CASSQEGAKEEQYF.

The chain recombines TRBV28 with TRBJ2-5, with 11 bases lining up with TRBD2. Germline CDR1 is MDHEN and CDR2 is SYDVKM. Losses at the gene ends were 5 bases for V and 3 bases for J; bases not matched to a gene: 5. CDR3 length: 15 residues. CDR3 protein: CASSPSLAGEETQYF. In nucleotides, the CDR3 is TGTGCCAGCAGTCCCTCACTAGCGGGGGAAGAGACCCAGTACTTC. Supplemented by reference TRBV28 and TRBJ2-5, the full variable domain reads DVKVTQSSRYLVKRTGEKVFLECVQDMDHENMFWYRQDPGLGLRLIYFSYDVKMKEKGDIPEGYSVSREKKERFSLILESASTNQTSMYLCASSPSLAGEETQYFGPGTRLLVL.

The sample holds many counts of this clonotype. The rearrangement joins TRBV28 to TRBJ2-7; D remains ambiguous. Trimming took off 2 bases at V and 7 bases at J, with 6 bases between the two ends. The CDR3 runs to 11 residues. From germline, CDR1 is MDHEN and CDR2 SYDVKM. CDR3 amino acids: CASSLVSEQYF. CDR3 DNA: TGTGCCAGCAGTTTAGTGTCGGAGCAGTACTTC.

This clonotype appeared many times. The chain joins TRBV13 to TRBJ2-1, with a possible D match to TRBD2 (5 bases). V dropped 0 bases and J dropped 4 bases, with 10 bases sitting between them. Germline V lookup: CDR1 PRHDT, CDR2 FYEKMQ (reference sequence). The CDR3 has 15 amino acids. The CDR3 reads CASSLGGRGYNEQFF. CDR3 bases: TGTGCCAGCAGCTTAGGAGGGAGAGGTTACAATGAGCAGTTCTTC.

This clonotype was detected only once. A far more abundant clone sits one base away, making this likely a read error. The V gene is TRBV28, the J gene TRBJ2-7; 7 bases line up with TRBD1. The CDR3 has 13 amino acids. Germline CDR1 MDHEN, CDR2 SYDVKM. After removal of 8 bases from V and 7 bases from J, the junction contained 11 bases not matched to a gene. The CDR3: CASREGGRNEQYF. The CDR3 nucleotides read TGTGCCAGCCGGGAAGGGGGCAGGAATGAGCAGTACTTC.

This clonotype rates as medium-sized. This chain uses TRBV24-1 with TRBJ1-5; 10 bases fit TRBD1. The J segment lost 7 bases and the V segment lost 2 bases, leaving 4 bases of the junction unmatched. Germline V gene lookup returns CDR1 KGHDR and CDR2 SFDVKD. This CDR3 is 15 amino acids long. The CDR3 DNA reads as TGTGCCACCAGTGATTCCGGGACAGGGGAGCAGCCCCAGCATTTT. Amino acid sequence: CATSDSGTGEQPQHF.

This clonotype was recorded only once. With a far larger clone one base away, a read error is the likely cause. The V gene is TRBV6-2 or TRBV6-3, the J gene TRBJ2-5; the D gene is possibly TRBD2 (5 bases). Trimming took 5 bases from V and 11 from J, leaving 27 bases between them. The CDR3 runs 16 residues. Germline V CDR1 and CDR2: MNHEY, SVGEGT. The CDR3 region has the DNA TGTGCCAGCAGTACCCCGGGAATAAGCTCCTACAATGAGCAGTACTTC. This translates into CASSTPGISSYNEQYF.

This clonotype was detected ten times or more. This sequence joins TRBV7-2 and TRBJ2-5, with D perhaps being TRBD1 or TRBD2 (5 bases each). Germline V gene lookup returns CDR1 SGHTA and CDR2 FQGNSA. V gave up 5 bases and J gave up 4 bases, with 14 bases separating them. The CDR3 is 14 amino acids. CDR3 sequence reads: CASSEGLGRETQYF. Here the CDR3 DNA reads TGTGCCAGCAGCGAGGGGTTGGGGCGAGAGACCCAGTACTTC.

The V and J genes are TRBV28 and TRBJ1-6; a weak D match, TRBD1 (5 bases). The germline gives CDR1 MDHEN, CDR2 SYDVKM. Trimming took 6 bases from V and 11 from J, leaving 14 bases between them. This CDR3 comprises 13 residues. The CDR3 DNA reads TGTGCCAGCAGCCTCGGACAAATTACACCCCTCCACTTT. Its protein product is CASSLGQITPLHF.

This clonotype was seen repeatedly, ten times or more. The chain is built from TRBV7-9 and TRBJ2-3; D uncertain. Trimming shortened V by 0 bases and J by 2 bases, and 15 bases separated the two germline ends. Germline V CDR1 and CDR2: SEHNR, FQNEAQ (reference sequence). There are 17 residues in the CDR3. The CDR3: CASSLAAAGALTDTQYF. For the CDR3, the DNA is TGTGCCAGCAGCTTAGCGGCGGCAGGAGCGCTCACAGATACGCAGTATTTT.

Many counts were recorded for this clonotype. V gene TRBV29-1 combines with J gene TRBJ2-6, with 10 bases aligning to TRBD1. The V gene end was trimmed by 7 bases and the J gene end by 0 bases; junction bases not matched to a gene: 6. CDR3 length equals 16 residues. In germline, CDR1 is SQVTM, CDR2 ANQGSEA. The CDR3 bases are TGCAGCGGGGTGTGGACAGGGGGCTCTGGGGCCAACGTCCTGACTTTC. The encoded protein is CSGVWTGGSGANVLTF.

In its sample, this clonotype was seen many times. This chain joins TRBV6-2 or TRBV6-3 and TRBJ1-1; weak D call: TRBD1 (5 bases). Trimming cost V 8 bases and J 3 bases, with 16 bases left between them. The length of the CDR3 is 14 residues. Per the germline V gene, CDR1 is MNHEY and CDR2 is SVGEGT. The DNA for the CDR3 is TGTGCCAGCTCCCCTTGGGGGGTCTACACTGAAGCTTTCTTT. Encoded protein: CASSPWGVYTEAFF.

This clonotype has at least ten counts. CDR3 residues: CASSLWTSGRGGIQITQYF. The DNA for the CDR3 is TGTGCCAGCAGCCTTTGGACTAGCGGGAGAGGGGGAATACAGATAACGCAGTATTTT. This rearrangement joins TRBV7-2 to TRBJ2-3, with 13 bases that match TRBD2. V lost 5 bases and J lost 9; bases outside the gene matches: 20. The CDR3 contains 19 residues. Germline V CDR1 and CDR2: SGHTA, FQGNSA. The whole variable domain, filled in from reference TRBV7-2 and TRBJ2-3, reads GAGVSQSPSNKVTEKGKDVELRCDPISGHTALYWYRQSLGQGLEFLIYFQGNSAPDKSGLPSDRFSAERTGGSVSTLTIQRTQQEDSAVYLCASSLWTSGRGGIQITQYFGPGTRLTVL.

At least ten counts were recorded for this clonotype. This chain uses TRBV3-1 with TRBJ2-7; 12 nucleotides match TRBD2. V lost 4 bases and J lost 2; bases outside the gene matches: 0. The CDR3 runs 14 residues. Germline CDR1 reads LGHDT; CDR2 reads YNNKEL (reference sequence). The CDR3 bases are TGTGCCAGCAGCCCTAGCGGGAGGGCCTACGAGCAGTACTTC. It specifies CASSPSGRAYEQYF.